The clone carrying this T cell receptor beta chain was seen a handful of times. The source of the sample is a study of cytomegalovirus exposure and HLA in healthy donors. PCR primers comprised 60 Vbeta and 13 Jbeta primers. TCRdb keeps only in-frame clones here, not all; method: immunoSEQ multiplex PCR. Among about 200,000 clones listed, approximately 82% were seen once. Germline values: CDR1 MNHNY, CDR2 SVGAGI (reference sequence). Trimming took 0 bases from V and 0 from J, leaving 7 bases between them. There are 15 residues in the CDR3. The TCR was taken from a young man in good health and CMV-seronegative. This sequence joins TRBV6-6 and TRBJ2-3; D is unclear. Sequencing was performed on PBMCs. The CDR3 here is CASSYSLASTDTQYF. The CDR3 nucleotides read TGTGCCAGCAGTTACTCTTTGGCTAGCACAGATACGCAGTATTTT.